This TCR beta chain derives from a study of T cells in Graves' hyperthyroidism and ophthalmopathy. Regions amplified from RNA transcripts were the TCR beta CDR3 regions. TCR CDR3 underwent first-round RT-PCR with the HTBI primer set. TCRdb reprocessed the multiplex PCR reads via MiXCR and lists one record per CDR3 protein. The table lists hundreds of thousands of distinct CDR3 sequences, roughly a sixth of them singletons. The germline CDR1 and CDR2 sequences are MNHEY and SMNVEV (reference sequence). Trimming cost V 2 bases and J 2 bases, with 10 bases left between them. CDR3 length equals 16 residues. Study outcomes and limitations: Most thyroid clonotypes that were expanded above 0.001 also turned up in blood.

Of note for this clonotype: Its antigen is not identified.

This sequence joins TRBV27 and TRBJ1-6; D perhaps matches TRBD1 (6 bases). The clonotype comes from a woman between 50 and 59 years old with Graves' hyperthyroidism that later progressed to Graves' ophthalmopathy. The material sequenced was blood. For the CDR3, the DNA is TGTGCCAGCAGTTTAGATGGGGGCGCCTATAATTCACCCCTCCACTTT. This translates into CASSLDGGAYNSPLHF.